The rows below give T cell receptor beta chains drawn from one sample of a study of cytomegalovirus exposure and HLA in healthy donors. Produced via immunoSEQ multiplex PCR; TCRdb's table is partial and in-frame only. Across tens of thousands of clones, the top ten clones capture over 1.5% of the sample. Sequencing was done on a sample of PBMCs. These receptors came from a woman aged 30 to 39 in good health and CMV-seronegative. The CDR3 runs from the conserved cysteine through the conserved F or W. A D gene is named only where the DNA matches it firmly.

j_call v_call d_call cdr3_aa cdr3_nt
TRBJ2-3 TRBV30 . CAWSGLPSTDTQYF TGTGCCTGGAGTGGACTACCTAGCACAGATACGCAGTATTTT
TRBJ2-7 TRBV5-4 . CASSFEGGSRYEQYF TGTGCCAGCAGCTTCGAGGGGGGGAGTCGGTACGAGCAGTACTTC
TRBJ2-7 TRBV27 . CASSLLPAYEQYF TGTGCCAGCAGTTTACTCCCCGCCTACGAGCAGTACTTC
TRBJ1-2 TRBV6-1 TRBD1 CASSEAPPGTGVGYTF TGTGCCAGCAGTGAAGCGCCCCCCGGGACAGGAGTAGGCTACACCTTC
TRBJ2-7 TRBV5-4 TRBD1 CASSSRQGRFYEQYF TGTGCCAGCAGCTCTCGACAGGGACGGTTCTACGAGCAGTACTTC
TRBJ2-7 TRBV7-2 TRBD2 CASSQLAGAWEQYF TGTGCCAGCAGCCAACTAGCGGGAGCGTGGGAGCAGTACTTC
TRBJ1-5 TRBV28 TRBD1 CASSSMTGGAQPQHF TGTGCCAGCAGTTCGATGACAGGGGGGGCTCAGCCCCAGCATTTT
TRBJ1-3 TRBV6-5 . CASSDRGNTIYF TGTGCCAGCAGTGACAGGGGAAACACCATATATTTT
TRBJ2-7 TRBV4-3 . CASSWDTFGEQYF TGCGCCAGCAGCTGGGACACCTTTGGCGAGCAGTACTTC
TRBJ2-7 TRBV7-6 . CASSLAGSYEQYF TGTGCCAGCAGCTTGGCAGGATCCTACGAGCAGTACTTC
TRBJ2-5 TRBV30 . CAWGWTAGREQYF TGTGCCTGGGGATGGACAGCGGGGAGGGAGCAGTACTTC
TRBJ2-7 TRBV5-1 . CASTRQESYEQYF TGCGCCAGCACCCGACAGGAGTCCTACGAGCAGTACTTC
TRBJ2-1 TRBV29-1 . CSVGRTDYYNEQFF TGCAGCGTTGGAAGGACAGACTACTACAATGAGCAGTTCTTC
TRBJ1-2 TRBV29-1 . CSVVGREGYTF TGCAGCGTTGTCGGGCGGGAAGGCTACACCTTC
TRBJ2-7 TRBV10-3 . CAISESNRNLLEQYF TGTGCCATCAGTGAGTCGAACAGGAACCTTTTAGAGCAGTACTTC
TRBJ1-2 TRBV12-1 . CASSFLLTGTYGYTF TGTGCCAGCAGCTTTTTATTGACAGGGACCTATGGCTACACCTTC
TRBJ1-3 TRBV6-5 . CACGPRTTPGNTIYF TGTGCCTGTGGACCTCGGACTACCCCTGGAAACACCATATATTTT